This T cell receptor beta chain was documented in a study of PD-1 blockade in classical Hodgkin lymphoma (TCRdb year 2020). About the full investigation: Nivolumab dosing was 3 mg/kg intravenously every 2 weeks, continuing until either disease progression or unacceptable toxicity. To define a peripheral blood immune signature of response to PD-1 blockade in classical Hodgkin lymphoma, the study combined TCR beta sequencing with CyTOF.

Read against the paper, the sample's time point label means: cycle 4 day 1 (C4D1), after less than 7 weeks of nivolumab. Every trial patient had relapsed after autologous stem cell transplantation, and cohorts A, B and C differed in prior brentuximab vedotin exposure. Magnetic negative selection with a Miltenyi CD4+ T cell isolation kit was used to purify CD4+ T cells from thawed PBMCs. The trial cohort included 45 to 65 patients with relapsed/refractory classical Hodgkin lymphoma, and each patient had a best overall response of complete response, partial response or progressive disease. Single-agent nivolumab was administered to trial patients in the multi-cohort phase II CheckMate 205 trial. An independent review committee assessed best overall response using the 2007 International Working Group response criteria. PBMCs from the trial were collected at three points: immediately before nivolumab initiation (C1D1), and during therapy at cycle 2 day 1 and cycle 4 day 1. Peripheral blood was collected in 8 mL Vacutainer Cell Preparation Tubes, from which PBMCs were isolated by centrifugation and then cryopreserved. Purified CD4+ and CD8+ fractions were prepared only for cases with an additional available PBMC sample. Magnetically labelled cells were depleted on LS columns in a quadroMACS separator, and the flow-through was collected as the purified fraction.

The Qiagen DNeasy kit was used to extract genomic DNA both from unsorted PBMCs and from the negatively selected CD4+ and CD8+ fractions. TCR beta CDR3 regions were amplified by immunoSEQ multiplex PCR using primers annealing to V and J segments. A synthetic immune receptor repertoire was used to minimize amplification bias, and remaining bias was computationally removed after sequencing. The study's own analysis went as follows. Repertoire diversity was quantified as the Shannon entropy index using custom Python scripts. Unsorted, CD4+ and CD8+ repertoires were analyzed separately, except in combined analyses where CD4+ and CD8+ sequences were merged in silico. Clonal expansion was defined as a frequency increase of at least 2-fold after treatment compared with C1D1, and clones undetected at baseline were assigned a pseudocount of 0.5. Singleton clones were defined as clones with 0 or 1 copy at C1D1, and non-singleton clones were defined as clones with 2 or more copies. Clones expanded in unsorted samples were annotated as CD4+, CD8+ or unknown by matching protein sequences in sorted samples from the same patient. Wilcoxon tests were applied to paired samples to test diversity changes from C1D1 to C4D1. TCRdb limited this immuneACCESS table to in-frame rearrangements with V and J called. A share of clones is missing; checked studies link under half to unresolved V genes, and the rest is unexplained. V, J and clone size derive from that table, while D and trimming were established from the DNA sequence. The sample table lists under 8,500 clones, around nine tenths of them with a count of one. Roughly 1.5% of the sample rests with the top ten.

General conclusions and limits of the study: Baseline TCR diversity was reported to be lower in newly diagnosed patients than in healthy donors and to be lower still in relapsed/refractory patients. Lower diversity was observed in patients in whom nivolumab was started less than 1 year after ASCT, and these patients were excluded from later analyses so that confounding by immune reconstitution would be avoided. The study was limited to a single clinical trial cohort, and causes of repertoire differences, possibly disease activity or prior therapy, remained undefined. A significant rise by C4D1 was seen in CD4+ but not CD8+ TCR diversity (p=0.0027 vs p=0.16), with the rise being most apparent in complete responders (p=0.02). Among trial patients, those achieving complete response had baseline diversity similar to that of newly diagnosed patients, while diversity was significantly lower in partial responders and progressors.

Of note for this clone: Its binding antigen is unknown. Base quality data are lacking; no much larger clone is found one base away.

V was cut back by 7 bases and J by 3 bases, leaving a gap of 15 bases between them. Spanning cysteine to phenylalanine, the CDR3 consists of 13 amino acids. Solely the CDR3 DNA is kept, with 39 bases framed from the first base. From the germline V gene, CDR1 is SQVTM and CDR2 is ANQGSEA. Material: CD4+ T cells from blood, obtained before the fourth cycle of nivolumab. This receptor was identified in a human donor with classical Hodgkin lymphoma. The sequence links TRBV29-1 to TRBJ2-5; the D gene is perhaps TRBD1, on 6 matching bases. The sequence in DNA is TGCAGCGCCCTCAGAGCAGGGGAAGAGACCCAGTACTTC. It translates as CSALRAGEETQYF.